The 11 T cell receptor beta chains below come from one sample, sequenced in a study of prognosis after radiotherapy for stage I lung cancer. The TCR beta CDR3 region was amplified from genomic DNA, with two rounds of multiplex PCR being used for the amplification. First-round PCR, the initial amplification, used primers specific to each TRBV and TRBJ gene. TCRdb called the multiplex PCR reads again in MiXCR, with one record for every CDR3 protein. Of about 11,000 distinct CDR3 sequences detected, roughly 56% appear once; the ten largest clones hold more than 6.5%. This specimen consisted of PBMCs, obtained before or after stereotactic body radiation therapy (not recorded which). The receptors stem from a donor aged 50 or older with non-small cell lung cancer.

This chain joins TRBV19 and TRBJ2-2; 7 positions match TRBD1. CDR1 and CDR2 from the germline V gene are LNHDA and SQIVND (reference sequence). This CDR3 is 16 amino acids long. Unmatched junction bases numbered 6, after V lost 1 base and J lost 4 bases. CDR3 loop: CASSIVRGRGTGELFF. For the CDR3, the DNA is TGTGCCAGTAGTATAGTGAGGGGGCGAGGCACCGGGGAGCTGTTTTTT.

The sample holds many counts of this clonotype. This rearrangement joins TRBV29-1 to TRBJ1-3; D might be TRBD1 (5 bases). This CDR3 is 14 amino acids long. Trimming cost V 7 bases and J 0 bases, with 13 bases left between them. CDR1 SQVTM and CDR2 ANQGSEA come from the germline V gene. The CDR3 loop is CSARDSRSGNTIYF. The CDR3 region has the DNA TGCAGCGCCCGGGACTCCCGCTCTGGAAACACCATATATTTT. Together with reference TRBV29-1 and TRBJ1-3, the CDR3 gives the full variable domain: SAVISQKPSRDICQRGTSLTIQCQVDSQVTMMFWYRQQPGQSLTLIATANQGSEATYESGFVIDKFPISRPNLTFSTLTVSNMSPEDSSIYLCSARDSRSGNTIYFGEGSWLTVV.

V usage is TRBV27 and J usage is TRBJ1-1, with D unclear. The CDR3 contains 14 residues. CDR1 is MNHEY and CDR2 is SMNVEV in the germline V gene (reference sequence). The ends were cut back, 2 bases at V and 7 bases at J, with 14 bases in the middle. The CDR3, as DNA: TGTGCCAGCAGTTTAAGAACCGCCGGGAGTGAAGCTTTCTTT. Protein: CASSLRTAGSEAFF.

On this clonotype itself: The likely explanation is a read error, given a far larger clone one base away. For the CDR3, the DNA is TGTCCCAGCAGGTCCGGACTAGCGGGAGCCAAAAACACCGGGGAGCTGTTTTTT. Protein: CPSRSGLAGAKNTGELFF. V is TRBV6-5 and J is TRBJ2-2, with 13 bases lining up with TRBD2. Germline values: CDR1 MNHEY, CDR2 SVGAGI. The CDR3 loop spans 18 amino acids.

The chain uses TRBV11-2 and TRBJ2-7; TRBD2 matches at 7 bases. Germline V gene lookup returns CDR1 SGHAT and CDR2 FQNNGV. CDR3 length equals 14 residues. J was trimmed by 2 bases and V by 3 bases; bases with no gene match: 4. Written as DNA, the CDR3 is TGTGCCAGCAGCTTCCAGCGGGGTACCTACGAGCAGTACTTC. It encodes CASSFQRGTYEQYF.

This clonotype was detected once. The chain uses TRBV3-1 and TRBJ2-1, with D hard to call. Trimming left V 2 bases short and J 8 bases short, with 16 bases between. Germline lookup yields CDR1 LGHDT and CDR2 YNNKEL (reference sequence). The CDR3 spans 15 residues. This CDR3 reads CASSQHGSRGDEQFF. CDR3 in DNA: TGTGCCAGCAGCCAACATGGGTCCCGTGGCGATGAGCAGTTCTTC.

About this clonotype: Its ends do not fully match the called genes, so a read error is possible. The chain uses TRBV7-2 and TRBJ2-1, with TRBD2 matching over 7 bases. Germline CDR1 and CDR2: SGHTA and FQGNSA. This CDR3 region has 16 residues. The CDR3 DNA reads as TGTGCCAGCATTCCCCTGTCGGCGGGAGCGGGGAATGAGCAGTTCTTT. This translates into CASIPLSAGAGNEQFF.

On this clonotype: A far larger clone is one base from this, pointing to a likely read error. J is TRBJ1-1 and V is TRBV6-1; D not resolved. Between the trimmed V and J ends, which lost 5 bases and 5 bases, there was a span of 15 bases. Germline V CDR1 and CDR2: MNHNS, SASEGT. The CDR3 covers 14 residues. CDR3 amino acids: CASSFRWLWTEAFF. The CDR3 DNA sequence: TGTGCCAGCAGTTTCAGGTGGCTGTGGACTGAAGCTTTCTTT.

The genes are TRBV11-2 and TRBJ2-3; D is uncertain. Per the germline V gene, CDR1 is SGHAT and CDR2 is FQNNGV. The length of the CDR3 is 14 residues. Trimming removed 2 bases at V and 2 bases at J, with 8 bases between. The CDR3 sequence is CASSLRPTTDTQYF. The DNA for the CDR3 is TGTGCCAGCAGCTTACGACCCACCACAGATACGCAGTATTTT.

This rearrangement joins TRBV28 to TRBJ1-5, with a possible D match to TRBD1 (6 bases). The CDR3 length is 15 residues. The ends were cut back, 8 bases at V and 9 bases at J, with 23 bases in the middle. Germline CDR1 is MDHEN and CDR2 is SYDVKM. The CDR3 sequence: CASSLRGRRLRPQHF. Written as DNA, the CDR3 is TGTGCCAGCTCACTACGGGGGCGGAGACTACGGCCCCAGCATTTT.

This clonotype was detected only once. One end of the junction varies from germline; a read error may be responsible. The chain is built from TRBV19 and TRBJ2-5; TRBD1 might be the D (6 bases). The V gene's germline CDR1 is LNHDA and CDR2 SQIVND (reference sequence). CDR3 length equals 13 residues. CDR3 region: CASSGTSQENQYF. The CDR3 DNA sequence: TGTGCCAGTAGTGGGACAAGCCAAGAGAACCAGTACTTC. Variable domain in full (rest from reference TRBV19 and TRBJ2-5): DGGITQSPKYLFRKEGQNVTLSCEQNLNHDAMYWYRQDPGQGLRLIYYSQIVNDFQKGDIAEGYSVSREKKESFPLTVTSAQKNPTAFYLCASSGTSQENQYFGPGTRLLVL.